These T cell receptor beta chains were read from a single sample in a study of blood T cell repertoires in COVID-19. Generated by immunoSEQ multiplex PCR, the TCRdb table keeps only in-frame clones and is missing some. The sample shows some 160,000 clones, roughly 83% of them seen only once. The sample comprised peripheral blood. These receptors all stem from a human donor in a cohort sampled during active COVID-19. The CDR3 runs from the conserved cysteine through the conserved F or W. A D gene is named only where the DNA matches it firmly. Clone sizes are given selectively: once, few, many, or a class where the clone is expanded.

v_call	j_call	clone_size	d_call	cdr3_nt	cdr3_aa
TRBV11-2	TRBJ1-2	NA	TRBD1	TGTGCCAGCAGCACCCGGGACAGCCTAAGTGGCTACACCTTC	CASSTRDSLSGYTF
TRBV12-3/TRBV12-4	TRBJ2-7	NA	TRBD2	TGTGCCAGCAGAGGCGGGGGGGTAAGCGAGCAGTACTTC	CASRGGGVSEQYF
TRBV2	TRBJ1-5	NA	TRBD1	TGTGCCAGCAGTTTGGGACAGGGTATGGAGCCCCAGCATTTT	CASSLGQGMEPQHF
TRBV10-3	TRBJ2-7	NA	NA	TGTGCCATCAGTGAGTCGGCTAGCGCTAATAACTACGAGCAGTACTTC	CAISESASANNYEQYF
TRBV11-2	TRBJ2-1	NA	TRBD2	TGTGCCAGCAGCTTCCTAGCGGAGGGGTACAATGAGCAGTTCTTC	CASSFLAEGYNEQFF
TRBV27	TRBJ2-7	NA	NA	TGTGCCAGCAGTTTAGGGGCTAGCTCCTACGAGCAGTACTTC	CASSLGASSYEQYF
TRBV27	TRBJ1-2	once	TRBD1	TGTGCCAGCCCCCCTCCCTGGGACAGGGGGGACAATGGCTACACCTTC	CASPPPWDRGDNGYTF
TRBV7-9	TRBJ2-7	NA	NA	TGTGCCAGCAGCGGTGTAGGGGGTCCCTACGAGCAGTACTTC	CASSGVGGPYEQYF
TRBV3-1/TRBV3-2	TRBJ1-5	NA	TRBD1	TGTGCCAGCAGCCCAGGGGGACCCAATCAGCCCCAGCATTTT	CASSPGGPNQPQHF
TRBV9	TRBJ1-3	NA	NA	TGTGCCAGCAGCGTAGTAGCGGGAGGAGGCGTTGGAAACACCATATATTTT	CASSVVAGGGVGNTIYF
TRBV6-5	TRBJ2-3	once	NA	TGTGCCAGCACCCAGGGTCGGGCAGATACGCAGTATTTT	CASTQGRADTQYF
TRBV5-1	TRBJ2-7	NA	TRBD2	TGCGCCAGCAGGTGGACTAGCGACAACTACGAGCAGTACTTC	CASRWTSDNYEQYF
TRBV2	TRBJ2-3	NA	TRBD2	TGTGCCAGCACTTTGGGACTAGCGGGCACAGATACGCAGTATTTT	CASTLGLAGTDTQYF
TRBV24-1	TRBJ2-3	NA	NA	TGTGCCACCAGTGCGGGATCAACAGATACGCAGTATTTT	CATSAGSTDTQYF
TRBV27	TRBJ2-7	NA	NA	TGTGCCAGCAGCCCGAGCTCCTACGAGCAGTACTTC	CASSPSSYEQYF
TRBV19	TRBJ2-5	once	TRBD1	TGTGCCAGTAGTATAACTCCAGGGGGTCGTCAGACCCAGTACTTC	CASSITPGGRQTQYF
TRBV9	TRBJ2-5	once	TRBD2	TGTGCCAGCAGCGTAGGAGGAGGGCGGGAGGCTAGAGAGACCCAGTACTTC	CASSVGGGREARETQYF
TRBV7-2	TRBJ1-2	NA	TRBD1	TGTGCCAGCAGCCAAGGGGGACAGGGGGCCGGTGGCTACACCTTC	CASSQGGQGAGGYTF
TRBV3-1/TRBV3-2	TRBJ1-2	once	NA	TGTGCCAGCACCCCGGGAACTCTCCAAGGAGGCTACACCTTC	CASTPGTLQGGYTF
TRBV2	TRBJ1-1	NA	NA	TGTGCCAGCAGTGAAGCAACAGGGAGGAACACTGAAGCTTTCTTT	CASSEATGRNTEAFF
TRBV11-3	TRBJ2-1	NA	NA	TGTGCCAGCAGCCGCGGGGGCAGCAATGAGCAGTTCTTC	CASSRGGSNEQFF
TRBV21-1	TRBJ1-1	NA	NA	TGTGCCAGCAGCAGCCGGACAGGGGCGATGAACACTGAAGCTTTCTTT	CASSSRTGAMNTEAFF
TRBV6-5	TRBJ2-7	NA	TRBD2	TGTGCCAGCAGTTACTCGACCGGGACTACCTCCTACGAGCAGTACTTC	CASSYSTGTTSYEQYF
TRBV7-3	TRBJ2-6	many	NA	TGTGCCAGCAGCTTATCCAGGGATGGGGCCAACGTCCTGACTTTC	CASSLSRDGANVLTF
TRBV5-8	TRBJ2-7	NA	NA	TGTGCCAGCAGCTTGTCCCTAAGGGGGCGCGGGGCCGAGCAGTACTTC	CASSLSLRGRGAEQYF
TRBV7-8	TRBJ2-6	NA	TRBD1	TGTGCCAGCAGCTCAGCGGACAGGGGGCAATCTGGGGCCAACGTCCTGACTTTC	CASSSADRGQSGANVLTF
TRBV6-5	TRBJ1-1	NA	TRBD1	TGTGCCAGCGGATACAGGGGGATGAACACTGAAGCTTTCTTT	CASGYRGMNTEAFF
TRBV11-2	TRBJ2-7	NA	TRBD2	TGTGCCAGCAGCTTCCGGGGGACTAGGGAATACGAGCAGTACTTC	CASSFRGTREYEQYF
TRBV4-3	TRBJ2-7	NA	TRBD2	TGCGCCAGCAGCCAAGGTAGCGGGAGATCCTACGAGCAGTACTTC	CASSQGSGRSYEQYF
TRBV9	TRBJ2-7	few	TRBD1	TGTGCCAGCAGCGTAGCGACAGGGGGAACCTACGAGCAGTACTTC	CASSVATGGTYEQYF
TRBV27	TRBJ1-6	few	TRBD1	TGTGCCAGCGGCAGGGACAGGCTCTCGAGCTCACCCCTCCACTTT	CASGRDRLSSSPLHF
TRBV5-4	TRBJ2-5	NA	TRBD2	TGTGCCAGCAGCTGGACTAGCGGGAGTCGGGAGACCCAGTACTTC	CASSWTSGSRETQYF
TRBV7-9	TRBJ2-2	once	TRBD1	TGTGCCAGCAGCTTCTCGGGACAGGGGACCGGGGAGCTGTTTTTT	CASSFSGQGTGELFF
TRBV6-2/TRBV6-3	TRBJ2-7	NA	TRBD1	TGTGCCAGCAGTACCACGACAGGGTGGGCCTACGAGCAGTACTTC	CASSTTTGWAYEQYF
TRBV14	TRBJ2-7	once	TRBD1	TGTGCCAGCCCCCGGACAGGGGGAACCTACGAGCAGTACTTC	CASPRTGGTYEQYF
TRBV10-3	TRBJ2-1	NA	TRBD2	TGTGCCGTAGAGCTCAGCGGGAGGAGGAATGAGCAGTTCTTC	CAVELSGRRNEQFF
TRBV6-2/TRBV6-3	TRBJ2-5	NA	TRBD1	TGTGCCAGCAGTCCAGGACAGGGTAGGGCATGGACCCAGTACTTC	CASSPGQGRAWTQYF
TRBV28	TRBJ1-1	once	NA	TGTGCCAGCAGCCGGGAGAGGGAGACTTTCTTT	CASSRERETFF
TRBV7-8	TRBJ1-5	once	NA	TGTGCCAGCAGCCCCGACACTGGTTATAGCAATCAGCCCCAGCATTTT	CASSPDTGYSNQPQHF
TRBV4-2	TRBJ2-5	NA	NA	TGTGCCAGCAGCCAAGGAGCGACAGAAGAGACCCAGTACTTC	CASSQGATEETQYF
TRBV3-1/TRBV3-2	TRBJ2-7	NA	TRBD2	TGTGCCAGCAGCCAAAGAAGCGGGAGGGTTCGGGGCGAGCAGTACTTC	CASSQRSGRVRGEQYF
TRBV5-1	TRBJ2-7	NA	TRBD2	TGCGCCAGCAGCTTGGCTAGCGGGAACTACGAGCAGTACTTC	CASSLASGNYEQYF
TRBV18	TRBJ2-2	NA	NA	TGTGCCAGCTCGCCAAACAGTCCCCCGAACACCGGGGAGCTGTTTTTT	CASSPNSPPNTGELFF
TRBV7-9	TRBJ2-7	NA	NA	TGTGCCAGCAGCTTCGGACGGGGTGGTTACGAGCAGTACTTC	CASSFGRGGYEQYF
TRBV27	TRBJ2-7	NA	TRBD2	TGTGCCAGCAGTTTACTAGCGGGAGGCAAGCAGTACTTC	CASSLLAGGKQYF
TRBV7-3	TRBJ1-2	NA	NA	TGTGCCAGCAACCCGGGGGAGGGGGACACTGGCTACACCTTC	CASNPGEGDTGYTF
TRBV28	TRBJ1-5	NA	NA	TGTGCCAGCAGTCCACCCCCAGGGGACAGCAATCAGCCCCAGCATTTT	CASSPPPGDSNQPQHF
TRBV5-5	TRBJ2-7	NA	TRBD2	TGTGCCAGCAGCTTGGGACTAGCGGTAACCTACGAGCAGTACTTC	CASSLGLAVTYEQYF
TRBV19	TRBJ1-1	once	NA	TGTGCCAGTAGTATAAGTGGCGGAAACACTGAAGCTTTCTTT	CASSISGGNTEAFF
TRBV4-1	TRBJ2-1	NA	NA	TGCGCCAGCAGCCAAGGACAGGTTAGCTCCTACAATGAGCAGTTCTTC	CASSQGQVSSYNEQFF
TRBV4-3	TRBJ1-2	NA	TRBD1	TGCGCCAGCAGCACCGGGACAGCTGTCTATGGCTACACCTTC	CASSTGTAVYGYTF
TRBV15	TRBJ1-4	NA	NA	TGTGCCACCAGCAGCAGACTCCAAACTAATGAAAAACTGTTTTTT	CATSSRLQTNEKLFF